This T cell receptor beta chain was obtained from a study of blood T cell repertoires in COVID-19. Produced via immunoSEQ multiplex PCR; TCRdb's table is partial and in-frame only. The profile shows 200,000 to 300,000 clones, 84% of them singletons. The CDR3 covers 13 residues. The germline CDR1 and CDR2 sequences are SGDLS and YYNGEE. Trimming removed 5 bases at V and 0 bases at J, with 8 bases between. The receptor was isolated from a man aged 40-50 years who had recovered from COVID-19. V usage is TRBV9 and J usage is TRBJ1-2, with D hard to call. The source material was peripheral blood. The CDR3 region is CASSRDTNYGYTF. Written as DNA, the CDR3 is TGTGCCAGCAGTCGAGACACTAACTATGGCTACACCTTC.